The T cell receptor (beta chain) described here comes from a study of blood T cells in healthy people across ages. Study-level points and caveats: TCR beta diversity per million T cells fell roughly linearly with age.

Together with a sample-barcoded 5' primer, a J-beta primer mix was included in a second PCR lasting roughly 6 to 12 cycles. TCRdb used MiXCR to reprocess the 5' RACE reads, holding one entry per CDR3 protein. The sample holds about 970,000 distinct CDR3 sequences, roughly 50% seen once. Germline CDR1 reads DFQATT; CDR2 reads SNEGSKA (reference sequence). The CDR3 runs to 16 residues. Trimming shortened V by 1 base and J by 4 bases, and 18 bases separated the two germline ends. Isolation of PBMCs gave at least 7 million cells per sample. As regards this clonotype: Its matching antigen is unknown.

The J gene is TRBJ2-3, the V gene TRBV20-1; the D is unclear. The origin of this receptor is a woman aged 55-69 years in good health. Sequencing was performed on blood. The CDR3 DNA sequence: TGCAGTGCTAGAGGTCTATTTGTAGTTATCCCAGATACGCAGTATTTT. Its protein is CSARGLFVVIPDTQYF.